This record looks at one T cell receptor beta chain sequence and its context. The antigen remains undetermined. This sample stems from a study of shared clonotypes between healthy human individuals. Study overall: Per donor, CD8 memory used one plate, CD8 naive used two, CD4 memory used three and CD4 naive used three. Findings and caveats of the study: Measured sharing among donors was expected to vary with sequencing depth.

The CDR3 has 15 amino acids. From germline, CDR1 is SGDLS and CDR2 YYNGEE. V was pared by 4 bases and J by 0 bases, with 14 bases between. Some clones are missing from TCRdb's copy, which holds only in-frame ones; the method was immunoSEQ multiplex PCR. Of roughly 2.1 million clones listed, around 93% were seen once; the top ten hold 1.7%. Naive-designated CD8 cells lacked CD45RO, were positively enriched for CCR7, and omitted terminally differentiated effector memory CD45RA+ cells. The chain joins TRBV9 to TRBJ2-7; D may be TRBD1 or TRBD2 (5 bases each). This TCR derives from a man aged 18 to 29 in good health. Some clones in this sample may be carry-over from other donors' samples. Sequencing was carried out using naive CD8+ T cells from PBMCs. The CDR3 sequence: CASSMRGESSYEQYF. The CDR3 DNA reads as TGTGCCAGCAGCATGAGGGGCGAGAGCTCCTACGAGCAGTACTTC.